This T cell receptor (beta chain) was observed in a study of CD8 T cells in Susac syndrome. Germline CDR1 SNHLY, CDR2 FYNNEI. The V end was cut by 1 base, the J end by 5 bases, with 9 bases between. The CDR3 is made up of 14 amino acids. This clonotype came up once. Reverse transcription used about 0.5 to 1 ug RNA and random hexamers. An immunoSEQ multiplex PCR amplified TCR beta CDR3 over 54 Vbeta and 13 Jbeta. TCRdb recomputed calls from the immunoSEQ multiplex PCR reads with MiXCR, one row per CDR3 protein. The table records 150,000 to 200,000 distinct CDR3 sequences, approximately 94% of them present only once.

Sequenced input: CD4+ T cells from PBMCs. The clonotype was recovered from a human donor with multiple sclerosis. This chain joins TRBV2 and TRBJ1-5, with D possibly being TRBD1 (5 bases). The CDR3 DNA sequence: TGTGCCAGCAGTGAAGAGCCAGGGTATCAGCCCCAGCATTTT. Residues: CASSEEPGYQPQHF.